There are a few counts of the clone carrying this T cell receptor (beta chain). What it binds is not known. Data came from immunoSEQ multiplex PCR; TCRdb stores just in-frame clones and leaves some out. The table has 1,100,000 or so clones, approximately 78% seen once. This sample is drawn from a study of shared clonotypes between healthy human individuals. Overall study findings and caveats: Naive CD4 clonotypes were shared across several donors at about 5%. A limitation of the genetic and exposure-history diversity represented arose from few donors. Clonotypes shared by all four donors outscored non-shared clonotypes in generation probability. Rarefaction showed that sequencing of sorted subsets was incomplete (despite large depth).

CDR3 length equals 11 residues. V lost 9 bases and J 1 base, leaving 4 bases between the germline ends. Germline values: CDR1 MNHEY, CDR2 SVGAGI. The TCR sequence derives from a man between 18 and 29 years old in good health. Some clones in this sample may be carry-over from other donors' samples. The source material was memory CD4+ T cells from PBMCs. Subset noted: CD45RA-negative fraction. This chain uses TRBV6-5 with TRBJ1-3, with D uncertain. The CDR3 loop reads CASGSGNTIYF. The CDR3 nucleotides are TGTGCCAGTGGATCTGGAAACACCATATATTTT.